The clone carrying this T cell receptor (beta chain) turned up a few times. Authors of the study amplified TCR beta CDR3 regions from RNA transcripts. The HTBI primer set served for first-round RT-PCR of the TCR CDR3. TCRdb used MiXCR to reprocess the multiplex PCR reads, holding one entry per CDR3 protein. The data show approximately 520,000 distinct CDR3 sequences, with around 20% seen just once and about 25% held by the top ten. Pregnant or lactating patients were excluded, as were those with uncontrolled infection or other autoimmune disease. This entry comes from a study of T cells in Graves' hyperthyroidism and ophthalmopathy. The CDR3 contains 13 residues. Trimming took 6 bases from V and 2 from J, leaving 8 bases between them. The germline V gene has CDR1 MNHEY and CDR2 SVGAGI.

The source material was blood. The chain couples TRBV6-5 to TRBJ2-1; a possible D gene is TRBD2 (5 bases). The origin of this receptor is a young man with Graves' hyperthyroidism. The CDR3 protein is CASRSGPYNEQFF. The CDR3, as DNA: TGTGCCAGCAGGAGCGGACCCTACAATGAGCAGTTCTTC.